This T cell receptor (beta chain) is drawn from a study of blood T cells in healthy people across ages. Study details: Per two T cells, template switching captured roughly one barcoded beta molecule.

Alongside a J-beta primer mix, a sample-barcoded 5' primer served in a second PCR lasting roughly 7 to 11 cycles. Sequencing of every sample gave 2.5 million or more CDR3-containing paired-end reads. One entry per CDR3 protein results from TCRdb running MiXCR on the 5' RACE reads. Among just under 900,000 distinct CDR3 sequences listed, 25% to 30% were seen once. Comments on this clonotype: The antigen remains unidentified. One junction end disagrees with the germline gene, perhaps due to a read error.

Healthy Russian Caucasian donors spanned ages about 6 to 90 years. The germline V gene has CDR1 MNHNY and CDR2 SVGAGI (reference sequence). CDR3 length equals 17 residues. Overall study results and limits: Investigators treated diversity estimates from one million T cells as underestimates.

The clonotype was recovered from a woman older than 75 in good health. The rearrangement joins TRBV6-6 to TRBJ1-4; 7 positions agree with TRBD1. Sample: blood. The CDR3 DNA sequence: TGTGCCAGTAGTTACTCGGGCAGGGGGGAACTAAATAAAAAACTGTTTTTT. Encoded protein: CASSYSGRGELNKKLFF.